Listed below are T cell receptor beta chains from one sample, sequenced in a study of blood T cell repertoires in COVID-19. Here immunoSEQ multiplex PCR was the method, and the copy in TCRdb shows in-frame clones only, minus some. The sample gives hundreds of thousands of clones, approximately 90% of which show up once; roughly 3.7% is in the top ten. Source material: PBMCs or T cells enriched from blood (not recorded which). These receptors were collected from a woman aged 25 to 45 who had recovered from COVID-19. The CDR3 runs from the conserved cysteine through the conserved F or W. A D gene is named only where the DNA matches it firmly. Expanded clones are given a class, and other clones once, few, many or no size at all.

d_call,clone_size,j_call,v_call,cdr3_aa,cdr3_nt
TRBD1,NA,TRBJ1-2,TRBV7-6,CASSFQGGVMDGYTF,TGTGCCAGCAGCTTTCAAGGGGGCGTTATGGATGGCTACACCTTC
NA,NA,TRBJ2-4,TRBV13,CASAQREEEPKNIQYF,TGTGCCAGTGCTCAAAGGGAGGAGGAACCCAAAAACATTCAGTACTTC
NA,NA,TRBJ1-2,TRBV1,CTSSHQTEIYGYTF,TGCACCAGCAGCCATCAAACAGAGATCTATGGCTACACCTTC
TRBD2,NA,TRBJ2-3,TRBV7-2,CASSPLLAGVGDTQYF,TGTGCCAGCAGCCCCCTACTAGCGGGAGTTGGAGATACGCAGTATTTT
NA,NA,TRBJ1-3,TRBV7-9,CASSSTASGNTIYF,TGTGCCAGCAGCTCGACTGCCTCTGGAAACACCATATATTTT
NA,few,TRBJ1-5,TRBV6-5,CASSPRRGNNQPQHF,TGTGCCAGCAGTCCCAGGAGGGGTAACAATCAGCCCCAGCATTTT
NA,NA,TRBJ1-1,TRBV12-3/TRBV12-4,CASSGGGKDEAFF,TGTGCCAGCAGTGGGGGAGGAAAGGATGAAGCTTTCTTT
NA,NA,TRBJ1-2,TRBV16,CASSQISTGSGFYGYTF,TGTGCCAGCAGCCAAATCTCCACGGGTTCAGGGTTCTATGGCTACACCTTC
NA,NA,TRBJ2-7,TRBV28,CASSLFPGNEQYF,TGTGCCAGCAGTTTATTTCCAGGGAACGAGCAGTACTTC
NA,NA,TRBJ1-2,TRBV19,CASSIGGSQNYGYTF,TGTGCCAGTAGTATCGGCGGCAGCCAAAACTATGGCTACACCTTC
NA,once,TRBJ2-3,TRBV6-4,CASSESPGARDTQYF,TGTGCCAGCAGTGAGTCCCCTGGGGCCCGCGATACGCAGTATTTT
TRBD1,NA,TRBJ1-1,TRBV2,CASSVLGQGTAMNTEAFF,TGTGCCAGCAGTGTGTTGGGACAGGGGACAGCCATGAACACTGAAGCTTTCTTT
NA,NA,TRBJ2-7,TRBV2,CASSSGTSYEQYF,TGTGCCAGCAGTTCCGGGACTTCCTACGAGCAGTACTTC
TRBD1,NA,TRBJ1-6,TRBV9,CASSGVPGQYNSPLHF,TGTGCCAGCAGCGGGGTTCCGGGACAGTATAATTCACCCCTCCACTTT
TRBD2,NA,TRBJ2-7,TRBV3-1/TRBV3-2,CASSQDASGSNEQYF,TGTGCCAGCAGCCAAGATGCCAGCGGGAGTAACGAGCAGTACTTC
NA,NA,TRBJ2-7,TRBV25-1,CASSAVDSSYEQYF,TGTGCCAGCAGTGCCGTGGACAGCTCCTACGAGCAGTACTTC
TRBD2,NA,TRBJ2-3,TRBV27,CASSLPPLAGGSTDTQYF,TGTGCCAGCAGTTTACCCCCATTAGCGGGAGGGAGCACAGATACGCAGTATTTT
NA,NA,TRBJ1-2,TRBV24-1,CATSDVAGDGYTF,TGTGCCACCAGTGATGTGGCAGGGGATGGCTACACCTTC
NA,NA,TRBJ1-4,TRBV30,CAWSWGQGEKLFF,TGTGCCTGGAGTTGGGGGCAGGGTGAAAAACTGTTTTTT
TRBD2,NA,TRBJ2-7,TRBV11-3,CASSFTSGAYEQYF,TGTGCCAGCAGCTTTACTAGCGGGGCCTACGAGCAGTACTTC
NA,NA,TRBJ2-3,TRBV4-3,CASSRTGTDTQYF,TGCGCCAGCAGCCGAACAGGGACAGATACGCAGTATTTT
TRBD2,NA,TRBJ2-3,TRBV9,CASSPGLAGGTSTDTQYF,TGTGCCAGCAGCCCAGGCCTAGCGGGAGGCACTAGCACAGATACGCAGTATTTT
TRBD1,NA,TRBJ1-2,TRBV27,CASSWVGTGALGYTF,TGTGCCAGCAGTTGGGTCGGGACAGGCGCGTTGGGCTACACCTTC
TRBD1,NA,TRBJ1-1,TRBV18,CASSPPAGTGRRNTEAFF,TGTGCCAGCTCACCACCGGCTGGGACAGGGAGGAGAAACACTGAAGCTTTCTTT
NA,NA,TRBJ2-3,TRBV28,CASSFSLALSTDTQYF,TGTGCCAGCAGTTTTTCCCTAGCGCTAAGCACAGATACGCAGTATTTT
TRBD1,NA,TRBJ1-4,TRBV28,CASFDRGGNEKLFF,TGTGCCAGCTTCGACAGGGGCGGTAATGAAAAACTGTTTTTT
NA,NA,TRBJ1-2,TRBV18,CASSPAGSRRGYTF,TGTGCCAGCTCACCGGCAGGGTCACGTCGAGGCTACACCTTC
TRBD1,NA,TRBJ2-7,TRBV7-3,CASSPGQFYEQYF,TGTGCCAGCAGCCCGGGACAGTTCTACGAGCAGTACTTC
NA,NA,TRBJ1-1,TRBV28,CASSLVTNTEAFF,TGTGCCAGCAGTTTGGTCACTAACACTGAAGCTTTCTTT
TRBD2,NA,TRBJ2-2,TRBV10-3,CATTYSGRYDTGELFF,TGTGCCACCACTTATAGCGGGAGGTACGACACCGGGGAGCTGTTTTTT
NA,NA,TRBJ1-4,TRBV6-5,CASTPVGVGEKLFF,TGTGCCAGCACCCCAGTAGGGGTCGGTGAAAAACTGTTTTTT
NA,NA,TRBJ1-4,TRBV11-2,CASSLLGGRTNEKLFF,TGTGCCAGCAGCTTACTAGGGGGTAGGACTAATGAAAAACTGTTTTTT
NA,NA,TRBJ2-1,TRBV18,CASSPPVIAANEQFF,TGTGCCAGCTCACCACCGGTAATAGCGGCCAATGAGCAGTTCTTC
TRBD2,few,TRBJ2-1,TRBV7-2,CASSPQLAGGPNEQFF,TGTGCCAGCAGCCCGCAACTAGCGGGAGGGCCAAATGAGCAGTTCTTC
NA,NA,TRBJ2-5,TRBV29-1,CSVDWTLQETQYF,TGCAGCGTGGACTGGACCTTACAAGAGACCCAGTACTTC
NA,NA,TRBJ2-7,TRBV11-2,CASSPAWGPPYEQYF,TGTGCCAGCAGCCCAGCTTGGGGCCCGCCCTACGAGCAGTACTTC
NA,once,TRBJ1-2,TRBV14,CASSPIWSSDYGYTF,TGTGCCAGCAGCCCGATTTGGAGTTCAGACTATGGCTACACCTTC
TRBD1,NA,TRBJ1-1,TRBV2,CASNLQGPNTEAFF,TGTGCCAGCAACCTACAGGGGCCGAACACTGAAGCTTTCTTT
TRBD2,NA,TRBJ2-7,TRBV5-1,CASSLMGGNYEQYF,TGCGCCAGCAGCTTGATGGGAGGGAACTACGAGCAGTACTTC
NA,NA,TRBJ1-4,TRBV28,CASSPGLSTNEKLFF,TGTGCCAGCAGTCCGGGACTCTCAACTAATGAAAAACTGTTTTTT
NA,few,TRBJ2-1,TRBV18,CASSPPNPGAEQFF,TGTGCCAGCTCACCACCAAACCCAGGGGCCGAGCAGTTCTTC
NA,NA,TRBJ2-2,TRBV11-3,CASSGTSEVTGELFF,TGTGCCAGCTCCGGGACTTCGGAAGTAACCGGGGAGCTGTTTTTT